This T cell receptor beta chain was identified in a study of shared clonotypes between healthy human individuals. Clones were read by immunoSEQ multiplex PCR, and TCRdb kept only the in-frame ones, dropping some. The sample consists of over a million clones, more than 60% of them appearing once. Germline V gene data show CDR1 as KGHSH and CDR2 as LQKENI. CDR3 length equals 15 residues. V was trimmed by 5 bases and J by 3 bases, leaving 17 bases between them. The authors divided CD4+ cells into CD45RA+ naive and CD45RA-negative memory subsets. The sequencing sample was made of memory CD4+ T cells sorted from blood. Subset in this sample: CD45RA-negative fraction. The chain joins TRBV18 to TRBJ2-7; TRBD1 might be the D (6 bases). The clonotype originates from a man aged 18 to 29 in good health. The chain's CDR3 is CASSFVSDSYYEQYF. CDR3 coding DNA: TGTGCCAGCTCATTTGTCTCGGACAGCTACTACGAGCAGTACTTC. The variable domain in full, completed from reference TRBV18 and TRBJ2-7, reads NAGVMQNPRHLVRRRGQEARLRCSPMKGHSHVYWYRQLPEEGLKFMVYLQKENIIDESGMPKERFSAEFPKEGPSILRIQQVVRGDSAAYFCASSFVSDSYYEQYFGPGTRLTVT.